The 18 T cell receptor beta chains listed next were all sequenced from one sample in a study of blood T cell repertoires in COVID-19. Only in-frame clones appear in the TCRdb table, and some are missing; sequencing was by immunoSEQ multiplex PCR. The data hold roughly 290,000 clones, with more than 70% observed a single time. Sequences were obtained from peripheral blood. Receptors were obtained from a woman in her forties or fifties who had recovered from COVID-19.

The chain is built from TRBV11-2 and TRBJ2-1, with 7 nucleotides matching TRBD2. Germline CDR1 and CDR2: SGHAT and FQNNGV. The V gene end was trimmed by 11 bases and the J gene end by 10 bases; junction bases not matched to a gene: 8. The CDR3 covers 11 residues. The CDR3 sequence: CASRGGGEQFF. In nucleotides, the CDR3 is TGTGCCTCTAGGGGCGGGGGAGAGCAGTTCTTC.

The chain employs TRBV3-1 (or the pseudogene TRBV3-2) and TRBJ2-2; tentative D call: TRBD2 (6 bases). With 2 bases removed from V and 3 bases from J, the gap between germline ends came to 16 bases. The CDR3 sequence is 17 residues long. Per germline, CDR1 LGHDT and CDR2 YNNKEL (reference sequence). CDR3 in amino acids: CASSQRTGGADTGELFF. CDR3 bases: TGTGCCAGCAGCCAACGGACCGGGGGAGCGGACACCGGGGAGCTGTTTTTT.

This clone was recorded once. The CDR3 sequence: CASSVELGAFF. DNA of the CDR3: TGTGCCAGCAGCGTCGAGCTCGGAGCTTTCTTT. This chain connects TRBV7-9 to TRBJ1-1; no reliable D call. This CDR3 has 11 residues. Per the germline V gene, CDR1 is SEHNR and CDR2 is FQNEAQ (reference sequence). V lost 5 bases and J lost 10, with 11 bases in between.

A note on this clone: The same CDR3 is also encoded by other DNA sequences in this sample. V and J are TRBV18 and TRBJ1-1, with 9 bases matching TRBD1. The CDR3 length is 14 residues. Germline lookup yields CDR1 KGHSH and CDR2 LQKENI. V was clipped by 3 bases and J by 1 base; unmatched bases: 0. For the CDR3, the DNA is TGTGCCAGCTCACCGACAGGGGGGAACACTGAAGCTTTCTTT. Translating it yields CASSPTGGNTEAFF. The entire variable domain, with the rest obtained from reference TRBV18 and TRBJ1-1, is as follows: NAGVMQNPRHLVRRRGQEARLRCSPMKGHSHVYWYRQLPEEGLKFMVYLQKENIIDESGMPKERFSAEFPKEGPSILRIQQVVRGDSAAYFCASSPTGGNTEAFFGQGTRLTVV.

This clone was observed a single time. In nucleotides, the CDR3 is TGTGCCAGCTACAGGGATCACTATGGCTACACCTTC. This translates into CASYRDHYGYTF. The chain is built from TRBV28 and TRBJ1-2; D perhaps matches TRBD1 (6 bases). Trimming took 8 bases from V and 3 from J, leaving 10 bases between them. CDR3 length equals 12 residues. Germline loops: CDR1 MDHEN, CDR2 SYDVKM.

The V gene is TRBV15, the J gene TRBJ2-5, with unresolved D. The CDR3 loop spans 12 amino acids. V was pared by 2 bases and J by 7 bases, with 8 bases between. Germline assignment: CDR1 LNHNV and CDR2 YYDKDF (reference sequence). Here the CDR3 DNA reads TGTGCCACCAGCAGACCGCTAGGGACCCAGTACTTC. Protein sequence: CATSRPLGTQYF.

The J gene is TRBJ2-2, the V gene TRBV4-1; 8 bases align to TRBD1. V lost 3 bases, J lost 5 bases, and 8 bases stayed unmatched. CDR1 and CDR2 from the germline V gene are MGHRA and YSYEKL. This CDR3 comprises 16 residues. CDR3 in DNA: TGCGCCAGCAGCCATATTACCGACAGGGGAACCGGGGAGCTGTTTTTT. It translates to CASSHITDRGTGELFF.

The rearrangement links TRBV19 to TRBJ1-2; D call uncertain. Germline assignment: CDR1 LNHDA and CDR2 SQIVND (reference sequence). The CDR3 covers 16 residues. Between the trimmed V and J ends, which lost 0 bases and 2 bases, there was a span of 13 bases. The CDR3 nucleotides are TGTGCCAGTAGTATAGAAGCCACCGCCCTCAACTATGGCTACACCTTC. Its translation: CASSIEATALNYGYTF.

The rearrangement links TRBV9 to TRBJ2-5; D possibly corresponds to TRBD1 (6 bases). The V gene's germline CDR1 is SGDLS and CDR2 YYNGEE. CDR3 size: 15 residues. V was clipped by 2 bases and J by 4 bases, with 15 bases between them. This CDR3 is CASSVTVLGGETQYF. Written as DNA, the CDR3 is TGTGCCAGCAGCGTCACAGTCCTAGGGGGAGAGACCCAGTACTTC.

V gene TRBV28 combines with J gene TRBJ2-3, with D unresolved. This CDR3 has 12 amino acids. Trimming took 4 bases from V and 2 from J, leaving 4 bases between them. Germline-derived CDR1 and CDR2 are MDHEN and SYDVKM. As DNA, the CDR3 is TGTGCCAGCAGTTCCCTCACAGATACGCAGTATTTT. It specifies CASSSLTDTQYF.

The CDR3 protein is CASSSYLSGGADTQYF. In DNA, the CDR3 is TGTGCCAGCAGCTCCTACTTGAGCGGGGGAGCAGATACGCAGTATTTT. The chain is built from TRBV9 and TRBJ2-3, with 8 bases lining up with TRBD2. The V gene end was trimmed by 4 bases and the J gene end by 4 bases; junction bases not matched to a gene: 11. Looked up from germline, CDR1 is SGDLS and CDR2 is YYNGEE. The CDR3 runs to 16 residues. The full variable domain, in which reference TRBV9 and TRBJ2-3 provide the parts outside the CDR3, is DSGVTQTPKHLITATGQRVTLRCSPRSGDLSVYWYQQSLDQGLQFLIQYYNGEERAKGNILERFSAQQFPDLHSELNLSSLELGDSALYFCASSSYLSGGADTQYFGPGTRLTVL.

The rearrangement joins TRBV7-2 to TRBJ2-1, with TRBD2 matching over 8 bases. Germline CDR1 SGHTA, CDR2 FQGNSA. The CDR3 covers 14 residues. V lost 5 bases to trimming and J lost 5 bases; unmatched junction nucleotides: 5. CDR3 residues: CASSPGLANNEQFF. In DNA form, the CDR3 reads TGTGCCAGCAGCCCTGGACTAGCAAACAATGAGCAGTTCTTC.

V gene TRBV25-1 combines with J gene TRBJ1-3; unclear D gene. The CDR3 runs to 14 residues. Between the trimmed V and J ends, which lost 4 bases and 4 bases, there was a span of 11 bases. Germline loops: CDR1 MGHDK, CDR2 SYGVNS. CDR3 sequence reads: CASSVTGSGNTIYF. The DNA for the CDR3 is TGTGCCAGCAGTGTCACGGGTTCGGGAAACACCATATATTTT.

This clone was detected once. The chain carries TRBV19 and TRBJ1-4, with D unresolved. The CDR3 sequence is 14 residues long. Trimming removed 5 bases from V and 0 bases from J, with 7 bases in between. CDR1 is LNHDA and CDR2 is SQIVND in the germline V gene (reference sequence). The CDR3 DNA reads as TGTGCCAGTAGTCCTTCTACAACTAATGAAAAACTGTTTTTT. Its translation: CASSPSTTNEKLFF.

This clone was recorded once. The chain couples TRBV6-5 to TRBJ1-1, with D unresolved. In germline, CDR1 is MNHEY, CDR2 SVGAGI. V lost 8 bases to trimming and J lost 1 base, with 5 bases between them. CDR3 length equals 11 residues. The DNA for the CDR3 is TGTGCCAGCTTTCGGAACACTGAAGCTTTCTTT. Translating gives CASFRNTEAFF.

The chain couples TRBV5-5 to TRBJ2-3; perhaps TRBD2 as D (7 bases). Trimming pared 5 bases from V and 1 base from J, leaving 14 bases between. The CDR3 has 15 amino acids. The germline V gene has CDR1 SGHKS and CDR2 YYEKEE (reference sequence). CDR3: CASRAAGARTDTQYF. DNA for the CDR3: TGTGCCAGCAGGGCCGCGGGGGCCCGCACAGATACGCAGTATTTT.

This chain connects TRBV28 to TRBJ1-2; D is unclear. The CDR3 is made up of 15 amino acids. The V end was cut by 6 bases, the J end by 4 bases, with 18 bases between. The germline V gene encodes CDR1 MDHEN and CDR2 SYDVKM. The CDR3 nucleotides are TGTGCCAGCAGCTCGGTCAGCGGGGATGGCTATGGCTACACCTTC. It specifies CASSSVSGDGYGYTF.

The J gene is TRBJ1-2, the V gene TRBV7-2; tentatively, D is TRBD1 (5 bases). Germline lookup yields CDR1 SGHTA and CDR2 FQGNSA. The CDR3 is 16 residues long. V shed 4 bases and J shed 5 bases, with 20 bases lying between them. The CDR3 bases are TGTGCCAGCAGCTCGGGCAACAGGAACTTAGGGTATGGCTACACCTTC. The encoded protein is CASSSGNRNLGYGYTF. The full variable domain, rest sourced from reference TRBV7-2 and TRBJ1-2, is GAGVSQSPSNKVTEKGKDVELRCDPISGHTALYWYRQSLGQGLEFLIYFQGNSAPDKSGLPSDRFSAERTGGSVSTLTIQRTQQEDSAVYLCASSSGNRNLGYGYTFGSGTRLTVV.